Described below is a single T cell receptor beta chain sequence and its context. Its target is unknown. This specimen belongs to a study of T cell responses to AZD1222 COVID-19 vaccine. Study conclusions and caveats: In the spike-specific TCR repertoire, nearly half reportedly target unmutated variant regions. At study baseline, merely roughly 6 AZD1222 recipients were seropositive. CD4 TCRs covered the whole spike, strongest at regions 160-218 and 743-854.

This CDR3 is 14 amino acids long. The germline V gene encodes CDR1 SGHTA and CDR2 FQGNSA. V was pared by 5 bases and J by 4 bases, with 15 bases between. Assay used: immunoSEQ multiplex PCR; TCRdb lists only in-frame clones, some missing. This sample has 90,000 to 110,000 clones, with about 88% found just once. The source is an adult who received the AZD1222 COVID-19 vaccine. The input for sequencing was peripheral blood, taken 28 days after the second AZD1222 dose. The chain combines TRBV7-2 with TRBJ2-7; a possible D gene is TRBD1 (6 bases). This CDR3 reads CASSPQGMVYEQYF. The CDR3 DNA reads as TGTGCCAGCAGCCCGCAGGGGATGGTGTACGAGCAGTACTTC.